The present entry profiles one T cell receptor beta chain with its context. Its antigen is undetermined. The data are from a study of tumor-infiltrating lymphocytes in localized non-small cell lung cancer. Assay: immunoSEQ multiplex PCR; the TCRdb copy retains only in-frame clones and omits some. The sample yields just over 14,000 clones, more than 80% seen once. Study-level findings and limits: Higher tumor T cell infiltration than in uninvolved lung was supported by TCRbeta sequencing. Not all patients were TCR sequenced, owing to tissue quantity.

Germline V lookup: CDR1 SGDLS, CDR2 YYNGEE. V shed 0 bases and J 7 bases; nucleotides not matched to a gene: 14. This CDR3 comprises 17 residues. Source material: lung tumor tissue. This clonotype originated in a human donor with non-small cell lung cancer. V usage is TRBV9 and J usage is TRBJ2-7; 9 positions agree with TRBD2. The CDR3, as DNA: TGTGCCAGCAGCGTAGCTAGGACCGCGGGAGGGCCGGGGGAGCAGTACTTC. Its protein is CASSVARTAGGPGEQYF.